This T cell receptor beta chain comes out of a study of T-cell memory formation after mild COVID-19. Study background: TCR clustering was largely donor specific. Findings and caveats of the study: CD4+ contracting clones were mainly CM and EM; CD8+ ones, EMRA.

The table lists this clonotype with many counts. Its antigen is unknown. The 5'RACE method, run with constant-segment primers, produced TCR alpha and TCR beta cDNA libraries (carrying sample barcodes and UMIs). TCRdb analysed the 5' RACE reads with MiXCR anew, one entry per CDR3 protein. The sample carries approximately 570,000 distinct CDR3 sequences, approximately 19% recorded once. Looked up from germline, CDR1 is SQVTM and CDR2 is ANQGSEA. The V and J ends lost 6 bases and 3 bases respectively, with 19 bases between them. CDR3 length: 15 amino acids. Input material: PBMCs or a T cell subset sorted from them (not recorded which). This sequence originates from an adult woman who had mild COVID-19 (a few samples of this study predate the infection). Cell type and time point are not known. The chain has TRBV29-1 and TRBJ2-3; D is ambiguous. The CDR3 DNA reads TGCAGCGTGCGCTCGCCTCAAGGGCGAACAGATACGCAGTATTTT. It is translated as CSVRSPQGRTDTQYF.